The TCR beta chain described here comes from a study of shared clonotypes between healthy human individuals. Study context: A donor's plate count was three for CD4 naive and three for CD4 memory; CD8 naive had two and CD8 memory one.

Germline assignment: CDR1 SEHNR and CDR2 FQNEAQ (reference sequence). Trimming left V 6 bases short and J 7 bases short, with 12 bases between. CDR3 length: 12 residues. Assay used: immunoSEQ multiplex PCR; TCRdb lists only in-frame clones, some missing. The data hold more than 2 million clones, with 80% to 95% observed a single time. CD8 cells regarded as naive lacked CD45RO, were positively chosen for CCR7, and omitted terminally differentiated effector memory CD45RA+ cells. This receptor was identified in a man younger than 30 in good health. Some clones in this sample may be carry-over from other donors' samples. This chain joins TRBV7-9 and TRBJ1-1; possibly TRBD1 for D (6 bases). The sequenced material came from naive CD8+ T cells from PBMCs. The CDR3 nucleotides are TGTGCCAGCAGACAGGGCCACTTTGAAGCTTTCTTT. Translation: CASRQGHFEAFF.